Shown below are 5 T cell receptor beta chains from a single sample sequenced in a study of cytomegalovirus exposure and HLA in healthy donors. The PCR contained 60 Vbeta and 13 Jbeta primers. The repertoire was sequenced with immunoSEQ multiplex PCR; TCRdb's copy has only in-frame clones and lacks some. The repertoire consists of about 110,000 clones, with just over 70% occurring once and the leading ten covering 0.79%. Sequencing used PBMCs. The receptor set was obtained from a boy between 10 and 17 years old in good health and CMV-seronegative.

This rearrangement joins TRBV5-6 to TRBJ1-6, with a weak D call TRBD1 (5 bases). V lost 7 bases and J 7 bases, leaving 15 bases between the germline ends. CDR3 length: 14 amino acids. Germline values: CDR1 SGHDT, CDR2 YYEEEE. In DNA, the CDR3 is TGTGCCAGCGGATGGGGACTATCCAATTCACCCCTCCACTTT. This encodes CASGWGLSNSPLHF.

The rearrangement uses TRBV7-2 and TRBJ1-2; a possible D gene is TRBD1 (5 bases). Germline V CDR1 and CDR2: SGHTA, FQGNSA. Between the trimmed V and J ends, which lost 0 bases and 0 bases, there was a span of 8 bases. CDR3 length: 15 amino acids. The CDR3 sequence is CASSLARGTNYGYTF. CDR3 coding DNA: TGTGCCAGCAGCTTAGCGCGGGGGACTAACTATGGCTACACCTTC.

The CDR3 here is CASSTRRSAEETQYF. DNA for the CDR3: TGTGCCAGCAGCACCCGTCGAAGCGCCGAAGAGACCCAGTACTTC. The V gene is TRBV5-4, the J gene TRBJ2-5, with D uncertain. The CDR3 sequence is 15 residues long. Per the germline V gene, CDR1 is SGHNT and CDR2 is YYREEE (reference sequence). V lost 4 bases and J 3 bases, leaving 16 bases between the germline ends.

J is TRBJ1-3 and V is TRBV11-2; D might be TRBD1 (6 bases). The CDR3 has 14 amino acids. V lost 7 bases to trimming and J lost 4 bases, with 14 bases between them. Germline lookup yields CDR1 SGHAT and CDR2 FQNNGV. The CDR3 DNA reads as TGTGCCAGCACCGAGACCAGGGGCGGAAACACCATATATTTT. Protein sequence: CASTETRGGNTIYF.

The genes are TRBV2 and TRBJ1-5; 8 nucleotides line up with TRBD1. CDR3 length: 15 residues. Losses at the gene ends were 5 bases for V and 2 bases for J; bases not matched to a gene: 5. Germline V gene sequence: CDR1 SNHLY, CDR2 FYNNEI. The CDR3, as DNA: TGTGCCAGCAGTTTACCGGGACAGGGCAATCAGCCCCAGCATTTT. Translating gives CASSLPGQGNQPQHF.